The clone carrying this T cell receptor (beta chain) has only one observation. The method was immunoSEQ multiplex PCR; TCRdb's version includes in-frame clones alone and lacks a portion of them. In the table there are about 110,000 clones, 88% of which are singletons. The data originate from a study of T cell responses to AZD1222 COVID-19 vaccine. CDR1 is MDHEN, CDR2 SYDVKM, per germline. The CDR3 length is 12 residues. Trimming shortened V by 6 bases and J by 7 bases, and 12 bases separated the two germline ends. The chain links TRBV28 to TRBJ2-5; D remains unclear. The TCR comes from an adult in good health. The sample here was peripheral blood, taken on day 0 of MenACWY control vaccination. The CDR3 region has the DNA TGTGCCAGCAGCCTGAGGTTCGCGACCCAGTACTTC. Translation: CASSLRFATQYF.